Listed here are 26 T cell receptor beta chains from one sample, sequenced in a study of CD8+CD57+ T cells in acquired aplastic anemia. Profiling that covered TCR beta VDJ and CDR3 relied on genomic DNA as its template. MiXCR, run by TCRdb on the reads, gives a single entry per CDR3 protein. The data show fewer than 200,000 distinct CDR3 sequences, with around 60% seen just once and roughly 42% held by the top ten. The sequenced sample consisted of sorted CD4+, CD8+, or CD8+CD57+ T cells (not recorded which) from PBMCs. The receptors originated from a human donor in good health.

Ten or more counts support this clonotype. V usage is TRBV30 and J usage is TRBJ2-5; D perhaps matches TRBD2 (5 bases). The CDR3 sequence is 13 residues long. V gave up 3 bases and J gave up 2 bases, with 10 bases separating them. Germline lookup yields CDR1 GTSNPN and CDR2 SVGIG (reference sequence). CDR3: CAWSGEGQETQYF. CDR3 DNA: TGTGCCTGGAGCGGGGAAGGACAAGAGACCCAGTACTTC. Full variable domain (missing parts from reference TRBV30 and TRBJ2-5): SQTIHQWPATLVQPVGSPLSLECTVEGTSNPNLYWYRQAAGRGLQLLFYSVGIGQISSEVPQNLSASRPQDRQFILSSKKLLLSDSGFYLCAWSGEGQETQYFGPGTRLLVL.

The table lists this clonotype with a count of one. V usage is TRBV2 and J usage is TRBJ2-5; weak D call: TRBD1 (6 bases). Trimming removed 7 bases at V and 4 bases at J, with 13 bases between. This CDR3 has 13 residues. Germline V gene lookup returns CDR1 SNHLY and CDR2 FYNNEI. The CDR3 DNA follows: TGTGCCAGCATTTTTCAGGGGTCAGAGACCCAGTACTTC. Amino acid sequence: CASIFQGSETQYF.

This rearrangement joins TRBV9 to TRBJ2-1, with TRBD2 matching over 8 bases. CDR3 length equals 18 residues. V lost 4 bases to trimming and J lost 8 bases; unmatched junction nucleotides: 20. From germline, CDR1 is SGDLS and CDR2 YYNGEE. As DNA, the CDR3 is TGTGCCAGCAGCCCAGAGGCCGGGGGGGCCGGTCAAGGCCATGAGCAGTTCTTC. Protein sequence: CASSPEAGGAGQGHEQFF.

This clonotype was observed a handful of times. The DNA of the CDR3 is TGCAGTGCTATGGACTCTCCCTACGAGCAGTACTTC. Translating it yields CSAMDSPYEQYF. The genes are TRBV20-1 and TRBJ2-7; D is possibly TRBD2 (5 bases). Germline CDR1 reads DFQATT; CDR2 reads SNEGSKA (reference sequence). The ends were cut back, 4 bases at V and 2 bases at J, with 9 bases in the middle. The length of the CDR3 is 12 residues.

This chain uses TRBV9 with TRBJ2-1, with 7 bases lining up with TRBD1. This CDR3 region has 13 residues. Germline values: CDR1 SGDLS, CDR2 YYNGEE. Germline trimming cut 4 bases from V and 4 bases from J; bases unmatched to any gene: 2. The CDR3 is CASSTGQYNEQFF. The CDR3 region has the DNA TGTGCCAGCAGCACGGGACAGTACAATGAGCAGTTCTTC.

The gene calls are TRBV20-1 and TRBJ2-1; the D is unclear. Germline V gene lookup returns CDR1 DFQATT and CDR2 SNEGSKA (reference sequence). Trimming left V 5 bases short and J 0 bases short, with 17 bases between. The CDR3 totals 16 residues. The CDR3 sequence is CSAPSLLPYSYNEQFF. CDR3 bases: TGCAGTGCTCCATCCCTTCTTCCCTACTCCTACAATGAGCAGTTCTTC.

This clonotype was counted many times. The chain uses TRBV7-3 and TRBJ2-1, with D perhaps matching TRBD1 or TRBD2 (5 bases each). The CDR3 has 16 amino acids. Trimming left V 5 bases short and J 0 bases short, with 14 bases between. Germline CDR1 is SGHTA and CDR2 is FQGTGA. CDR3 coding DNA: TGTGCCAGCAGCCCCACGGGGCTTTCCTCCTACAATGAGCAGTTCTTC. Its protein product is CASSPTGLSSYNEQFF.

As DNA, the CDR3 is TGCAGTGCTAGAGATTCGCGACTAGCGGGAGAGGAGACCCAGTACTTC. Encoded protein: CSARDSRLAGEETQYF. The chain uses TRBV20-1 and TRBJ2-5; TRBD2 agrees at 12 bases. The germline CDR1 and CDR2 sequences are DFQATT and SNEGSKA (reference sequence). The V and J ends lost 0 bases and 5 bases, in that order; junction bases with no gene match: 7. CDR3 length equals 16 residues.

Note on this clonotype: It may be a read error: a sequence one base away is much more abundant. CDR3 nucleotides: TGTGCCAGCAGTAACTCGATACAGGGATGGAACACCATGTATTTT. Encoded protein: CASSNSIQGWNTMYF. The chain recombines TRBV6-1 with TRBJ1-3; tentative D call: TRBD1 (6 bases). Germline assignment: CDR1 MNHNS and CDR2 SASEGT. The CDR3 is 15 residues long.

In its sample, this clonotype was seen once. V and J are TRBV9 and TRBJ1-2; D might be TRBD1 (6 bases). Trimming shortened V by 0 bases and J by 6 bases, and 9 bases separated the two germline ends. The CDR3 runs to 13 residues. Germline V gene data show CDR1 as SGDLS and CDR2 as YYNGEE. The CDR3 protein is CASSVDRDHGYTF. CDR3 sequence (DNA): TGTGCCAGCAGCGTAGACAGGGACCATGGCTACACCTTC.

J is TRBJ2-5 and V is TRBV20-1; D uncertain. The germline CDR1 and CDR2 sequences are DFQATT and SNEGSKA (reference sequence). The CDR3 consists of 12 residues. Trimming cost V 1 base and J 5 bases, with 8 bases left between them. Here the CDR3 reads CSARGVSETQYF. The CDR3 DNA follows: TGCAGTGCTAGAGGGGTCAGCGAGACCCAGTACTTC.

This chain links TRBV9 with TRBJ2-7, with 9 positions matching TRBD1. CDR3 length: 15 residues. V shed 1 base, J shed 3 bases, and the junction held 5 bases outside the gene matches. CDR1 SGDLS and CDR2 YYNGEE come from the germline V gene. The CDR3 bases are TGTGCCAGCAGCGTAACTCCGGGACAGGGCTACGAGCAGTACTTC. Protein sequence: CASSVTPGQGYEQYF.

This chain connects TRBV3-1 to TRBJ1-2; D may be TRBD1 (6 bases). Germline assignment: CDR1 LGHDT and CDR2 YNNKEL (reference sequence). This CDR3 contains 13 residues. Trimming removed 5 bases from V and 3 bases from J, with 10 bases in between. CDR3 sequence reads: CASSRTEHYGYTF. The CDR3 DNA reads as TGTGCCAGCAGCAGGACAGAACACTATGGCTACACCTTC. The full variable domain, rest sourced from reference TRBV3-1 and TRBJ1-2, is DTAVSQTPKYLVTQMGNDKSIKCEQNLGHDTMYWYKQDSKKFLKIMFSYNNKELIINETVPNRFSPKSPDKAHLNLHINSLELGDSAVYFCASSRTEHYGYTFGSGTRLTVV.

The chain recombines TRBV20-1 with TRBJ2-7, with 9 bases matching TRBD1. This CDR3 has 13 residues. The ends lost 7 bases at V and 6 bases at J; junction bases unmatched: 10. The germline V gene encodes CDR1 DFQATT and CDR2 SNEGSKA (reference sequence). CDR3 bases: TGCAGTGTCCCCTATACAGGGGGCTTCGAGCAGTACTTC. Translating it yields CSVPYTGGFEQYF.

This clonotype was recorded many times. The CDR3 DNA sequence: TGTGCCAGCAGACAAGGAGAGACCCAGTACTTC. Its protein is CASRQGETQYF. The rearrangement uses TRBV2 and TRBJ2-5, with D hard to call. The CDR3 is 11 amino acids. The V end lost 6 bases, the J end lost 4 bases, and 6 bases lay between the germline ends. Germline CDR1 reads SNHLY; CDR2 reads FYNNEI.

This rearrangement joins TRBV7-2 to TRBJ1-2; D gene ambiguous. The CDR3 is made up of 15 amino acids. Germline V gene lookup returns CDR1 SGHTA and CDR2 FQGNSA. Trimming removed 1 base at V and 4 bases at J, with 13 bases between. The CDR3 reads CASSLDGGVGYGYTF. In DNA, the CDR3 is TGTGCCAGCAGCTTAGACGGTGGGGTAGGCTATGGCTACACCTTC.

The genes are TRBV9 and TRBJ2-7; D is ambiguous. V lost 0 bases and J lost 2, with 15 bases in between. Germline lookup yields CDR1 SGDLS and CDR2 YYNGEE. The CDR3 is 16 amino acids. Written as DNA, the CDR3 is TGTGCCAGCAGCGTAGAATCTAAACCCCTCCCCTACGAGCAGTACTTC. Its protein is CASSVESKPLPYEQYF.

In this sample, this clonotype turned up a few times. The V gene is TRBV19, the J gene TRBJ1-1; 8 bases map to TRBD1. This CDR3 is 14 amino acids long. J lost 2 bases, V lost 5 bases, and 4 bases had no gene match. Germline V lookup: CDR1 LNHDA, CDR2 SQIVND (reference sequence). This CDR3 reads CASSPDRVNTEAFF. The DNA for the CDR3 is TGTGCCAGTAGTCCGGACAGGGTAAACACTGAAGCTTTCTTT.

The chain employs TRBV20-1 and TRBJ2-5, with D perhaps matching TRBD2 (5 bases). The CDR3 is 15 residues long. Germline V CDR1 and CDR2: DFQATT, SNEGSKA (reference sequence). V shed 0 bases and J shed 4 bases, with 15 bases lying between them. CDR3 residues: CSARDRTAGRETQYF. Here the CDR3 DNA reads TGCAGTGCTAGAGATCGGACGGCTGGGAGAGAGACCCAGTACTTC.

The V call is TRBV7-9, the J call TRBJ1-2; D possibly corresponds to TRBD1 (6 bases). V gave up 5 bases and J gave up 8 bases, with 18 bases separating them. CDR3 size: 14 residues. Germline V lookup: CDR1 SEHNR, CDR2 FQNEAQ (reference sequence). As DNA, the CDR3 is TGTGCCAGCAGCCAACAACCCGACAGGCGAGGCTACACCTTC. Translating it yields CASSQQPDRRGYTF.

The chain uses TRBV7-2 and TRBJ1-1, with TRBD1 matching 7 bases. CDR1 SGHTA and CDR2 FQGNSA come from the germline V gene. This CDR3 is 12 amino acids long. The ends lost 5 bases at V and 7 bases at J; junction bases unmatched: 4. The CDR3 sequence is CASSAPGGEAFF. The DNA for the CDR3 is TGTGCCAGCAGCGCCCCAGGGGGTGAAGCTTTCTTT. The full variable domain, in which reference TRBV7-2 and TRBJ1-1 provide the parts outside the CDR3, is GAGVSQSPSNKVTEKGKDVELRCDPISGHTALYWYRQSLGQGLEFLIYFQGNSAPDKSGLPSDRFSAERTGGSVSTLTIQRTQQEDSAVYLCASSAPGGEAFFGQGTRLTVV.

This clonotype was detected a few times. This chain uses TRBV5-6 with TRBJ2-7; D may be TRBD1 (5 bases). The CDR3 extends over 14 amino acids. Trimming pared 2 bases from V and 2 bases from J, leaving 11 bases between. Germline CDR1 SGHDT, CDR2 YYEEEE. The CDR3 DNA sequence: TGTGCCAGCAGCTTATTAGCAGGGACCTACGAGCAGTACTTC. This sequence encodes CASSLLAGTYEQYF.

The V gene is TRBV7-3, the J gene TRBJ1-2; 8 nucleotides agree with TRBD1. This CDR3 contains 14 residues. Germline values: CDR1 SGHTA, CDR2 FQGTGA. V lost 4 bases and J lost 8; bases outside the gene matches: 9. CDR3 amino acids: CASSSWTGIGGYTF. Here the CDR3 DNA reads TGTGCCAGCAGCTCTTGGACAGGGATAGGAGGCTACACCTTC.

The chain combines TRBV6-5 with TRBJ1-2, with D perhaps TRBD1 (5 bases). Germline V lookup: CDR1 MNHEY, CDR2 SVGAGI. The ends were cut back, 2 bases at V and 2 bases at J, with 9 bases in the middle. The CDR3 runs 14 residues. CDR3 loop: CASSYGRANYGYTF. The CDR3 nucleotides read TGTGCCAGCAGTTACGGCAGGGCCAACTATGGCTACACCTTC.

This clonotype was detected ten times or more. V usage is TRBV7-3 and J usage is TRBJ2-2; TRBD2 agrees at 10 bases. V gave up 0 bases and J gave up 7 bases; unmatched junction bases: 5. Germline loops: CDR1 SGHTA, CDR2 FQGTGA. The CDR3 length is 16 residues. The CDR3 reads CASSLTWTSGGGELFF. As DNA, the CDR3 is TGTGCCAGCAGCTTAACGTGGACTAGCGGCGGCGGGGAGCTGTTTTTT. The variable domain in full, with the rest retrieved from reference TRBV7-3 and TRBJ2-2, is GAGVSQTPSNKVTEKGKYVELRCDPISGHTALYWYRQSLGQGPEFLIYFQGTGAADDSGLPNDRFFAVRPEGSVSTLKIQRTERGDSAVYLCASSLTWTSGGGELFFGEGSRLTVL.

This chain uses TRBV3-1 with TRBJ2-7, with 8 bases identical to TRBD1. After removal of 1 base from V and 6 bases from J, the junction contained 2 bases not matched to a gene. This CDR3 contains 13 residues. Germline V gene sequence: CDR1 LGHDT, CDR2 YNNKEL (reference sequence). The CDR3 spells CASSQGGTGEQYF. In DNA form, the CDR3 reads TGTGCCAGCAGCCAAGGGGGGACAGGCGAGCAGTACTTC.